These 30 T cell receptor beta chains were sequenced from one sample in a study of identifying expanded T cells in peripheral blood. Assay used: immunoSEQ multiplex PCR; TCRdb lists only in-frame clones, some missing. Of 100,000 to 150,000 clones listed, about 86% are singletons. Sequencing was done on a sample of blood. Receptors were obtained from a person aged 18 to 75 in good health.

In this sample, this clone turned up a few times. This sequence joins TRBV18 and TRBJ2-1; TRBD1 matches 7 bases. The CDR3 has 13 amino acids. CDR1 and CDR2 (germline): KGHSH, LQKENI. Trimming took 3 bases from V and 5 from J; bases not matched to a gene: 1. CDR3 residues: CASSPGQNNEQFF. The DNA for the CDR3 is TGTGCCAGCTCACCGGGACAGAACAATGAGCAGTTCTTC. The variable domain in full, completed from reference TRBV18 and TRBJ2-1, reads NAGVMQNPRHLVRRRGQEARLRCSPMKGHSHVYWYRQLPEEGLKFMVYLQKENIIDESGMPKERFSAEFPKEGPSILRIQQVVRGDSAAYFCASSPGQNNEQFFGPGTRLTVL.

This clone appeared once. This chain joins TRBV7-3 and TRBJ2-3; TRBD2 aligns across 7 bases. V lost 1 base, J lost 5 bases, and 6 bases stayed unmatched. Germline V CDR1 and CDR2: SGHTA, FQGTGA. CDR3 length: 15 residues. The CDR3 sequence is CASSLSSGRGDTQYF. CDR3 DNA: TGTGCCAGCAGCTTAAGTAGCGGGCGAGGAGATACGCAGTATTTT.

Here the CDR3 reads CASSRNRGFHYEQYF. The CDR3 DNA follows: TGTGCCAGCAGTCGAAACAGGGGCTTTCACTACGAGCAGTACTTC. The V call is TRBV6-5, the J call TRBJ2-7; 7 bases match TRBD1. The V and J ends lost 5 bases and 3 bases, in that order; junction bases with no gene match: 10. In germline, CDR1 is MNHEY, CDR2 SVGAGI. This CDR3 spans 15 amino acids.

This clone appeared a few times. The chain joins TRBV5-4 to TRBJ1-5; D is perhaps TRBD1 (5 bases). This CDR3 region has 16 residues. The V end lost 3 bases, the J end lost 6 bases, and 19 bases lay between the germline ends. From germline, CDR1 is SGHNT and CDR2 YYREEE (reference sequence). CDR3 coding DNA: TGTGCCAGCAGCTCCGGCCCCAGTGGGGGAGGTCAGCCCCAGCATTTT. This sequence encodes CASSSGPSGGGQPQHF.

The V call is TRBV6-7, the J call TRBJ1-1; the D is unclear. TRBV6-7 is placed among ORFs of uncertain function. CDR3 length: 13 amino acids. With 2 bases removed from V and 0 bases from J, the gap between germline ends came to 4 bases. CDR3 sequence (DNA): TGTGCCAGCAGTTACGTTGTGAACACTGAAGCTTTCTTT. Translating gives CASSYVVNTEAFF.

This clone was observed a few times. The CDR3 here is CASSFPADTQYF. CDR3 sequence (DNA): TGTGCCAGCAGCTTTCCAGCAGATACGCAGTATTTT. The chain links TRBV5-6 to TRBJ2-3; the D is unclear. The V end was cut by 2 bases, the J end by 4 bases, with 5 bases between. The CDR3 extends over 12 amino acids. CDR1 and CDR2 (germline): SGHDT, YYEEEE.

The J gene is TRBJ1-5, the V gene TRBV18; D perhaps matches TRBD1 (6 bases). The V gene's germline CDR1 is KGHSH and CDR2 LQKENI. The CDR3 loop spans 15 amino acids. Trimming took off 3 bases at V and 4 bases at J, with 13 bases between the two ends. The CDR3 region has the DNA TGTGCCAGCTCACCCACAGGGAACTTAAATCAGCCCCAGCATTTT. Translated, it gives CASSPTGNLNQPQHF.

The chain carries TRBV15 and TRBJ1-2; D perhaps matches TRBD1 (6 bases). Germline V gene data show CDR1 as LNHNV and CDR2 as YYDKDF (reference sequence). This CDR3 is 16 amino acids long. Trimming took off 0 bases at V and 0 bases at J, with 11 bases between the two ends. The CDR3 DNA is TGTGCCACCAGCAGAGATGAGGGACAAACTAACTATGGCTACACCTTC. Translation gives CATSRDEGQTNYGYTF. Complete variable domain (other parts from reference TRBV15 and TRBJ1-2): DAMVIQNPRYQVTQFGKPVTLSCSQTLNHNVMYWYQQKSSQAPKLLFHYYDKDFNNEADTPDNFQSRRPNTSFCFLDIRSPGLGDTAMYLCATSRDEGQTNYGYTFGSGTRLTVV.

The V and J genes are TRBV6-1 and TRBJ1-4; D uncertain. Germline lookup yields CDR1 MNHNS and CDR2 SASEGT. The CDR3 loop spans 17 amino acids. V lost 2 bases and J lost 0, with 13 bases in between. The CDR3 sequence is CASSELSRPATNEKLFF. As DNA, the CDR3 is TGTGCCAGCAGTGAATTATCCAGGCCCGCAACTAATGAAAAACTGTTTTTT.

The chain couples TRBV14 to TRBJ2-2; 10 bases match TRBD1. Losses at the gene ends were 10 bases for V and 4 bases for J; bases not matched to a gene: 6. Germline lookup yields CDR1 SGHDN and CDR2 FVKESK. The CDR3 is 14 amino acids. The CDR3 spells CATRQGALTGELFF. CDR3 nucleotide sequence: TGTGCCACCAGACAGGGGGCCCTCACCGGGGAGCTGTTTTTT.

The V gene is TRBV28, the J gene TRBJ1-1; D is unclear. Germline V gives CDR1 MDHEN, CDR2 SYDVKM. The ends were cut back, 3 bases at V and 7 bases at J, with 15 bases in the middle. This CDR3 region has 14 residues. The CDR3 spells CASSFSYAGGEAFF. The CDR3 DNA is TGTGCCAGCAGTTTCAGTTACGCGGGCGGTGAAGCTTTCTTT.

The chain links TRBV5-1 to TRBJ2-6, with 10 nucleotides matching TRBD1. CDR1 and CDR2 from the germline V gene are SGHRS and YFSETQ. V was clipped by 0 bases and J by 1 base; unmatched bases: 10. The CDR3 totals 20 residues. CDR3 sequence reads: CASSLGVGTGVNSGANVLTF. CDR3 sequence (DNA): TGCGCCAGCAGCTTGGGGGTCGGGACAGGGGTGAATTCTGGGGCCAACGTCCTGACTTTC.

The V call is TRBV19, the J call TRBJ1-1; 7 bases map to TRBD1. Germline V gene sequence: CDR1 LNHDA, CDR2 SQIVND (reference sequence). V lost 4 bases, J lost 4 bases, and 9 bases stayed unmatched. The CDR3 contains 15 residues. The CDR3 loop reads CASSTSRQGGTEAFF. Written as DNA, the CDR3 is TGTGCCAGTAGTACCTCCAGGCAGGGGGGCACTGAAGCTTTCTTT.

The chain recombines TRBV25-1 with TRBJ2-2; weak D call: TRBD1 (7 bases). The CDR3 is 14 amino acids. Germline CDR1 MGHDK, CDR2 SYGVNS. Trimming stripped 4 bases from V and 6 bases from J, with 12 bases between. The CDR3 region is CASSGQGGSGELFF. The CDR3 coding sequence is TGTGCCAGCAGTGGGCAGGGGGGATCCGGGGAGCTGTTTTTT.

This clone has a single count. The gene calls are TRBV2 and TRBJ1-2; TRBD1 might be the D (6 bases). The CDR3 extends over 13 amino acids. Germline V gene lookup returns CDR1 SNHLY and CDR2 FYNNEI. Trimming stripped 8 bases from V and 1 base from J, with 11 bases between. The chain's CDR3 is CASRDNNNYGYTF. CDR3 DNA: TGTGCCAGCCGGGACAACAATAACTATGGCTACACCTTC.

This chain uses TRBV11-2 with TRBJ2-7; tentatively, D is TRBD1 (5 bases). CDR1 and CDR2 (germline): SGHAT, FQNNGV. The CDR3 length is 13 residues. Trimming removed 4 bases at V and 4 bases at J, with 11 bases between. The CDR3 spells CASSSQGSYEQYF. As DNA, the CDR3 is TGTGCCAGCAGCTCTCAGGGAAGTTACGAGCAGTACTTC.

This clone appeared once. The V gene is TRBV27, the J gene TRBJ1-3, with D possibly being TRBD1 (6 bases). The germline V gene has CDR1 MNHEY and CDR2 SMNVEV (reference sequence). The CDR3 runs 15 residues. The ends were cut back, 5 bases at V and 2 bases at J, with 13 bases in the middle. For the CDR3, the DNA is TGTGCCAGCAGTCCAGGACAGTCGACTGGAAACACCATATATTTT. This codes for CASSPGQSTGNTIYF.

This chain's CDR3 is CASSLAVVSDNPYEQYF. For the CDR3, the DNA is TGTGCCAGCAGCTTAGCTGTGGTCAGCGACAACCCCTACGAGCAGTACTTC. The rearrangement joins TRBV7-2 to TRBJ2-7; D not certain. Germline V gene lookup returns CDR1 SGHTA and CDR2 FQGNSA. Trimming cost V 0 bases and J 2 bases, with 17 bases left between them. The CDR3 has 17 amino acids. Together with reference TRBV7-2 and TRBJ2-7, the CDR3 gives the full variable domain: GAGVSQSPSNKVTEKGKDVELRCDPISGHTALYWYRQSLGQGLEFLIYFQGNSAPDKSGLPSDRFSAERTGGSVSTLTIQRTQQEDSAVYLCASSLAVVSDNPYEQYFGPGTRLTVT.

The chain links TRBV12-5 to TRBJ2-1; 7 positions match TRBD1. Germline V CDR1 and CDR2: LGHNT, FRNRAP. The V gene end was trimmed by 2 bases and the J gene end by 6 bases; junction bases not matched to a gene: 1. The CDR3 runs to 13 residues. CDR3 protein: CASGLNRGNEQFF. The CDR3 DNA reads TGTGCTAGTGGTTTGAACAGGGGCAATGAGCAGTTCTTC.

CDR3 sequence: CASSELGDSNQPQHF. CDR3 DNA sequence: TGTGCCAGCAGTGAATTGGGGGATAGCAATCAGCCCCAGCATTTT. The rearrangement uses TRBV2 and TRBJ1-5; D possibly corresponds to TRBD1 (5 bases). From germline, CDR1 is SNHLY and CDR2 FYNNEI. V was shortened by 2 bases and J by 0 bases, with 8 bases between the two germline ends. The CDR3 sequence is 15 residues long.

The chain joins TRBV18 to TRBJ1-1; D not certain. CDR3 length: 15 amino acids. V was trimmed by 2 bases and J by 3 bases, leaving 13 bases between them. Germline assignment: CDR1 KGHSH and CDR2 LQKENI. This CDR3 is CASSPSAGGYTEAFF. The CDR3 bases are TGTGCCAGCTCACCATCCGCAGGAGGGTACACTGAAGCTTTCTTT.

The J gene is TRBJ2-7, the V gene TRBV19, with 8 bases identical to TRBD1. From germline, CDR1 is LNHDA and CDR2 SQIVND (reference sequence). This CDR3 is built from 13 residues. V trimming: 5 bases; J trimming: 4 bases; junction bases outside the gene matches: 4. The CDR3 nucleotides are TGTGCCAGTAGTCCGGACAGGGAATACGAGCAGTACTTC. Residues: CASSPDREYEQYF.

The chain links TRBV27 to TRBJ1-2; possible D gene TRBD1, 5 bases. The germline V gene encodes CDR1 MNHEY and CDR2 SMNVEV (reference sequence). This CDR3 spans 16 amino acids. Trimming took off 6 bases at V and 6 bases at J, with 23 bases between the two ends. The CDR3 nucleotides are TGTGCCAGCAGCCGGGGGGAGGGAGCTCTATTAAATGGCTACACCTTC. Amino acid sequence: CASSRGEGALLNGYTF.

The V gene is TRBV29-1, the J gene TRBJ2-7; D perhaps matches TRBD2 (6 bases). This CDR3 is 13 amino acids long. Germline assignment: CDR1 SQVTM and CDR2 ANQGSEA. V was clipped by 4 bases and J by 2 bases, with 12 bases between them. For the CDR3, the DNA is TGCAGCGTTGTTCCTAGCGTCACCTACGAGCAGTACTTC. Encoded protein: CSVVPSVTYEQYF.

The chain carries TRBV15 and TRBJ2-1; TRBD2 agrees at 10 bases. V was pared by 3 bases and J by 0 bases, with 5 bases of the junction left unmatched. Germline CDR1 reads LNHNV; CDR2 reads YYDKDF (reference sequence). CDR3 size: 17 residues. The CDR3 spells CATSSRTSGSSYNEQFF. The CDR3, as DNA: TGTGCCACCAGCAGTCGGACTAGCGGATCCTCCTACAATGAGCAGTTCTTC.

The chain couples TRBV30 to TRBJ2-7, with no clear D. V lost 2 bases to trimming and J lost 7 bases, with 12 bases between them. The CDR3 has 12 residues. The germline gives CDR1 GTSNPN, CDR2 SVGIG (reference sequence). DNA for the CDR3: TGTGCCTGGAGTAAGGAGACGTCGGAGCAGTACTTC. It yields the protein CAWSKETSEQYF.

The chain employs TRBV25-1 and TRBJ2-7, with D perhaps matching TRBD1 (5 bases). The CDR3 extends over 13 amino acids. V was pared by 10 bases and J by 5 bases, with 18 bases between. CDR1 MGHDK and CDR2 SYGVNS come from the germline V gene. CDR3 amino acids: CATWGRGSNEQYF. As DNA, the CDR3 is TGTGCCACTTGGGGCAGAGGAAGTAACGAGCAGTACTTC.

The chain combines TRBV10-3 with TRBJ1-5; D might be TRBD1 (5 bases). This CDR3 spans 18 amino acids. CDR1 ENHRY and CDR2 SYGVKD come from the germline V gene. Trimming left V 3 bases short and J 4 bases short, with 22 bases between. The CDR3 DNA sequence: TGTGCCATCAGTGACCCCTTACAGGTTACCCGGGGGAATCAGCCCCAGCATTTT. This encodes CAISDPLQVTRGNQPQHF.

The chain uses TRBV7-9 and TRBJ2-1, with D possibly matching TRBD2 (6 bases). CDR3 length equals 14 residues. Germline assignment: CDR1 SEHNR and CDR2 FQNEAQ (reference sequence). V shed 6 bases and J shed 4 bases, with 13 bases lying between them. For the CDR3, the DNA is TGTGCCAGCAGGTCGACTAGTTTGTACAATGAGCAGTTCTTC. Its protein product is CASRSTSLYNEQFF.

This clone was recorded once. CDR3 sequence reads: CASRWDRVTDTQYF. The CDR3 DNA reads TGTGCCAGCAGATGGGACAGGGTAACAGATACGCAGTATTTT. This chain links TRBV28 with TRBJ2-3, with 9 nucleotides matching TRBD1. Losses at the gene ends were 6 bases for V and 3 bases for J; bases not matched to a gene: 4. The germline CDR1 and CDR2 sequences are MDHEN and SYDVKM. The CDR3 runs to 14 residues.